This record concerns one T cell receptor beta chain sequence. A much larger clone sits a single nucleotide away, making a read error possible. The sample originates from a study of blood T cells in healthy people across ages. CDR1 is SQVTM, CDR2 ANQGSEA, per germline. The germline V and J ends were trimmed by 5 bases and 7 bases, with 18 bases remaining between them. The CDR3 runs to 14 residues. The sample, approximately 10 milliliters of peripheral blood, was drawn from each donor. Every sample yielded at least 6.5 million isolated PBMCs. For the second PCR, which ran for roughly 6 to 12 cycles, a sample-barcoded 5' primer and a J-beta primer mix were used. Researchers report that a template-switch adaptor with 12 random nucleotides tagged each cDNA molecule. From the 5' RACE reads, TCRdb called clonotypes with MiXCR, one entry per CDR3 protein. The profile shows over a million distinct CDR3 sequences, around 45% of them singletons.

Sequencing input: blood. This clonotype was sampled from a woman aged 55-75 years in good health. V usage is TRBV29-1 and J usage is TRBJ2-1; D is unresolved. The CDR3 DNA reads as TGCAGCGTTAGCCGGGCCATAAGGCGGAATGAGCAGTTCTTC. It encodes CSVSRAIRRNEQFF.